These T cell receptor beta chains were read from a single sample in a study of OX40 agonist ivuxolimab in advanced cancers. TCRdb keeps only in-frame clones here, not all; method: immunoSEQ multiplex PCR. The sample yields about 90,000 clones, approximately 88% seen once. This specimen consisted of CD4+ or CD8+ T cells sorted from blood, obtained in a trial of the OX40 agonist ivuxolimab. Every receptor here comes from an adult with an advanced solid tumor such as melanoma, head and neck, liver or kidney cancer. Each CDR3 is given with its conserved first and last residue.

cdr3_aa | j_call | v_call
CASSQLGTGSRTGELFF | TRBJ2-2 | TRBV18
CASSESATYEQYF | TRBJ2-7 | TRBV10-1
CASSFGGRTGELFF | TRBJ2-2 | TRBV7-8
CASRSGGVNTEAFF | TRBJ1-1 | TRBV28
CASSSGLYLSGNTIYF | TRBJ1-3 | TRBV5-5
CASSPTSVADTQYF | TRBJ2-3 | TRBV7-6
CASSPRVQAYEQYF | TRBJ2-7 | TRBV18
CASSLIGQFSPLHF | TRBJ1-6 | TRBV5-6
CASRKDGNTEAFF | TRBJ1-1 | TRBV6-6
CASSRTANQPQHF | TRBJ1-5 | TRBV28
CSVEGEGTDTQYF | TRBJ2-3 | TRBV29-1
CASSLLGQGIYGYTF | TRBJ1-2 | TRBV27
CASSLEGRGYTF | TRBJ1-2 | TRBV19
CAWSVQGRIYGYTF | TRBJ1-2 | TRBV30
CASSPDRVTGYTF | TRBJ1-2 | TRBV5-4
CASSTQDGGVYEQYF | TRBJ2-7 | TRBV5-1
CATVRLRDEQFF | TRBJ2-1 | TRBV6-1
CASSQDLGLVGEKLFF | TRBJ1-4 | TRBV4-2
CASSVDMFKNIQYF | TRBJ2-4 | TRBV9
CASSLQGYSGNTIYF | TRBJ1-3 | TRBV5-5
CSVNDRGFGEQYF | TRBJ2-7 | TRBV29-1
CASSLNYRDTGELFF | TRBJ2-2 | TRBV7-8
CASSLQTGTTEAFF | TRBJ1-1 | TRBV7-2
CAWGLGGHVMDEQFF | TRBJ2-1 | TRBV30
CASSSSGGEQYF | TRBJ2-7 | TRBV19
CAIRRDRGPEDPQHF | TRBJ1-5 | TRBV10-3
CSVGKTALNYGYTF | TRBJ1-2 | TRBV29-1
CAISDNLGPQHF | TRBJ1-5 | TRBV10-3
CASNRRDSMNTEAFF | TRBJ1-1 | TRBV6-5
CASSSGRQPQHF | TRBJ1-5 | TRBV27
CASSGTRRSPLNTQYF | TRBJ2-3 | TRBV2
CASFRDRDTEAFF | TRBJ1-1 | TRBV18
CASSRMGGSSYNEQFF | TRBJ2-1 | TRBV11-2
CASSRPDRYTGELFF | TRBJ2-2 | TRBV28
CASSLTRGGAHYEQYF | TRBJ2-7 | TRBV7-9
CAISGQGMGEKLFF | TRBJ1-4 | TRBV10-3
CASSQGVRGDTQYF | TRBJ2-3 | TRBV4-2
CASSGDRVAEQYF | TRBJ2-7 | TRBV6-1
CASSLHREETQYF | TRBJ2-5 | TRBV5-1
CASRVGNIQYF | TRBJ2-4 | TRBV19
CASTLTGANVLTF | TRBJ2-6 | TRBV6-1
CASLEGISGEQYF | . | TRBV2
CASSLVEEETQYF | TRBJ2-5 | TRBV11-3
CASSLEWDRGQSLEQYF | TRBJ2-7 | TRBV7-2
CASSPRQGSSYEQYF | TRBJ2-7 | TRBV9
CASSKDRVGNSPLHF | TRBJ1-6 | TRBV9
CASSQGTTGELFF | TRBJ2-2 | TRBV9
CASSFGQLNTIYF | TRBJ1-3 | TRBV13
CASSILPTGASYNEQFF | TRBJ2-1 | TRBV19
CASSGEKRGPPKNIQYF | TRBJ2-4 | TRBV25-1
CASSLEATANEQFF | TRBJ2-1 | TRBV5-4
CASTDRFDEQYF | TRBJ2-7 | TRBV6-5
CASRLTPRSSYEQYF | TRBJ2-7 | TRBV19
CASSLRYGSYEQYF | TRBJ2-7 | TRBV5-1
CASSPSGVEYF | TRBJ2-7 | TRBV6-6